The clone carrying this T cell receptor beta chain appeared many times. Its antigen is as yet unknown. A second about 7 to 11 cycle PCR used barcoded and J-beta primers. Each CDR3 protein gets one entry after TCRdb re-called the 5' RACE reads with MiXCR. The sample has about 730,000 distinct CDR3 sequences, around 40% seen once. The germline gives CDR1 LNHNV, CDR2 YYDKDF (reference sequence). J lost 2 bases, V lost 2 bases, and 5 bases had no gene match. The CDR3 consists of 15 residues. This sample was taken from a study of blood T cells in healthy people across ages. Study at large: About one barcoded beta molecule per two T cells came from capture by template switching.

Notes on the study in general: Long-lived donors carried more naive CD4+ cells and greater diversity than aged donors.

Donors were healthy Caucasian individuals from Russia aged about 6 to 95. Total RNA, at least 6 micrograms per sample, was extracted from PBMCs. This TCR derives from a woman in her sixties or seventies in good health. Sequencing was performed on blood. The chain has TRBV15 and TRBJ2-7; 8 bases line up with TRBD2. The CDR3 loop reads CATSRSRGGAYEQYF. CDR3 nucleotide sequence: TGTGCCACCAGCAGATCCCGGGGGGGCGCCTACGAGCAGTACTTC.